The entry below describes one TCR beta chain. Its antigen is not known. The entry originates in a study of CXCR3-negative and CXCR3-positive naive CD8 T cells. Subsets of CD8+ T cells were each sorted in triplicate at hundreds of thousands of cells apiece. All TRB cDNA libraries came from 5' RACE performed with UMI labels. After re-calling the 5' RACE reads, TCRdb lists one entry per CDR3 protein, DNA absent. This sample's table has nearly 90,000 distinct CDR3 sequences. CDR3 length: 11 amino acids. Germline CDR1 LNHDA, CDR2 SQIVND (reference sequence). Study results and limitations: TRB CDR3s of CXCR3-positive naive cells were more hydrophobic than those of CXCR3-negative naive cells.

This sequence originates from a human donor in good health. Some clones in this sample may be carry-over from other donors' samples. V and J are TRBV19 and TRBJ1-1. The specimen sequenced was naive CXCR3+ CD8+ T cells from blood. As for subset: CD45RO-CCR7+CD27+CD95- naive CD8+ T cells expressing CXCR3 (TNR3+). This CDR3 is CASRLNTEAFF.